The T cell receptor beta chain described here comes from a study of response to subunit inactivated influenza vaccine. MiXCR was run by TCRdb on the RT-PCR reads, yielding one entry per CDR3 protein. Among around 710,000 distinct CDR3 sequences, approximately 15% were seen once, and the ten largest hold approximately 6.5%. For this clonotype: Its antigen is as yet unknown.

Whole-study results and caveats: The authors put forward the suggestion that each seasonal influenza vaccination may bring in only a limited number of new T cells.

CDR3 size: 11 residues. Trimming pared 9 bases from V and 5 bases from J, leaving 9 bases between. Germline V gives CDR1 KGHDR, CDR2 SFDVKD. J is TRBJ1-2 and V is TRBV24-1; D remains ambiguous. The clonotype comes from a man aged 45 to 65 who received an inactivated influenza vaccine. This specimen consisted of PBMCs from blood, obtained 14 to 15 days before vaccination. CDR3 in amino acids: CATQGRYGYTF. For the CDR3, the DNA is TGTGCCACCCAAGGACGGTATGGCTACACCTTC.